The T cell receptor beta chain described here comes from a study of blood T cell repertoires in COVID-19. Study-wide background: Sites in the United States, Italy and Spain provided acute and convalescent COVID-19 samples. T cells, B-cell-depleted T cells, or PBMCs supplied cDNA or gDNA.

The V and J ends lost 2 bases and 7 bases, in that order; junction bases with no gene match: 6. CDR3 size: 16 residues. Germline assignment: CDR1 MNHEY and CDR2 SVGAGI. Per the original data handling: Researchers report that nucleated cell counts were estimated from reference gene primer amplification. The data were produced by immunoSEQ multiplex PCR, yet TCRdb's version contains in-frame clones alone and is incomplete. That table gives V, J and clone size, and the DNA gave D and trimming. Of some 40,000 clones in the sample, 70% to 90% are singletons; the top ten hold about 2%. Sequencing input: peripheral blood. This sequence was found in a human donor in a cohort sampled during active COVID-19. This sequence joins TRBV6-5 and TRBJ1-6; 9 positions match TRBD1. The CDR3 sequence: CASSYTGQGENSPLHF. In DNA, the CDR3 is TGTGCCAGCAGTTACACGGGACAGGGTGAGAATTCACCCCTCCACTTT.